These 30 T cell receptor beta chains came from one sample sequenced in a study of shared clonotypes between healthy human individuals. The assay was immunoSEQ multiplex PCR, and TCRdb's table has in-frame clones only and misses some. Among under 2.5 million clones, less than 95% were seen once, and the ten largest hold 0.37%. The sample taken for sequencing was naive CD4+ T cells from PBMCs. Subset specified: CD45RA+ positively selected. These TCRs come from a man younger than 35 in good health. Some clones in this sample may be carry-over from other donors' samples.

The V and J genes are TRBV28 and TRBJ1-3, with D perhaps matching TRBD1 (6 bases). V lost 4 bases and J lost 0, with 19 bases in between. The CDR3 totals 18 residues. The germline V gene encodes CDR1 MDHEN and CDR2 SYDVKM. For the CDR3, the DNA is TGTGCCAGCAGTTCCTCAGAGAGAAAGACAGGCTCTGGAAACACCATATATTTT. Its translation is CASSSSERKTGSGNTIYF.

V is TRBV7-2 and J is TRBJ2-7, with 12 bases fitting TRBD2. Germline CDR1 and CDR2: SGHTA and FQGNSA. This CDR3 spans 17 amino acids. V lost 5 bases, J lost 5 bases, and 13 bases stayed unmatched. The CDR3 region has the DNA TGTGCCAGCAGCGTAAGAGGTCTAGCGGGAGGGACCCACGAGCAGTACTTC. Translating gives CASSVRGLAGGTHEQYF.

The V and J genes are TRBV7-2 and TRBJ2-1; no definite D call. Trimming removed 5 bases from V and 10 bases from J, with 9 bases in between. Germline CDR1 and CDR2: SGHTA and FQGNSA. The length of the CDR3 is 11 residues. The DNA for the CDR3 is TGTGCCAGCAGCGTAGTCCGGGAGCAGTTCTTC. It translates to CASSVVREQFF.

The chain is built from TRBV19 and TRBJ1-1; D might be TRBD1 (5 bases). The CDR3 spans 15 residues. Germline V gives CDR1 LNHDA, CDR2 SQIVND (reference sequence). V lost 1 base, J lost 2 bases, and 11 bases lay in between. As DNA, the CDR3 is TGTGCCAGTAGTATAGGGAGAGGGGCCAACACTGAAGCTTTCTTT. Translated: CASSIGRGANTEAFF.

The rearrangement joins TRBV11-1 to TRBJ2-7, with D perhaps TRBD2 (6 bases). The CDR3 has 12 residues. The V end lost 4 bases, the J end lost 5 bases, and 9 bases lay between the germline ends. The germline gives CDR1 SGHAT, CDR2 FQDESV (reference sequence). CDR3 protein: CASSSGTDEQYF. For the CDR3, the DNA is TGTGCCAGCAGCTCTGGGACTGACGAGCAGTACTTC.

As regards this clone: Other nucleotide sequences in the sample specify the same CDR3. The chain links TRBV30 to TRBJ1-5; maybe TRBD1 (5 bases). V lost 2 bases to trimming and J lost 5 bases, with 10 bases between them. Germline CDR1 is GTSNPN and CDR2 is SVGIG (reference sequence). CDR3 length: 13 residues. In DNA, the CDR3 is TGTGCCTGGAGTCTTGGGGGGGATCAGCCCCAGCATTTT. Protein: CAWSLGGDQPQHF.

The chain has TRBV14 and TRBJ1-2; tentative D call: TRBD1 (5 bases). The CDR3 spans 15 residues. The ends were cut back, 0 bases at V and 8 bases at J, with 16 bases in the middle. CDR1 and CDR2 (germline): SGHDN, FVKESK. CDR3 amino acids: CASSQDWGDPSGYTF. CDR3 sequence (DNA): TGTGCCAGCAGCCAAGACTGGGGGGACCCGTCGGGCTACACCTTC.

The rearrangement joins TRBV7-3 to TRBJ1-1; no reliable D call. Germline lookup yields CDR1 SGHTA and CDR2 FQGTGA. Trimming cost V 0 bases and J 1 base, with 9 bases left between them. The CDR3 is 15 amino acids. CDR3 DNA sequence: TGTGCCAGCAGCTTAACCCCCAAGGAGAACACTGAAGCTTTCTTT. Its translation: CASSLTPKENTEAFF.

The rearrangement uses TRBV4-1 and TRBJ1-5, with D possibly being TRBD1 (5 bases). Trimming shortened V by 1 base and J by 8 bases, and 15 bases separated the two germline ends. CDR3 length: 15 amino acids. Germline CDR1 and CDR2: MGHRA and YSYEKL. The CDR3 DNA reads TGCGCCAGCAGCCAAGCGAACAGGCTGGTTGAGCCCCAGCATTTT. This translates into CASSQANRLVEPQHF.

The chain carries TRBV7-8 and TRBJ2-7; 11 nucleotides line up with TRBD1. The ends lost 3 bases at V and 1 base at J; junction bases unmatched: 8. The V gene's germline CDR1 is SGHVS and CDR2 FQNEAQ. The CDR3 is 17 residues long. CDR3: CASSFQTRDRGSYEQYF. The CDR3 bases are TGTGCCAGCAGCTTTCAAACTCGGGACAGGGGGTCCTACGAGCAGTACTTC.

Regarding this clone: Other DNA variants within this sample encode the same CDR3. CDR3 protein: CASSPGTGSLEQYF. The CDR3 DNA sequence: TGCGCCAGCAGCCCCGGGACAGGGTCCCTAGAGCAGTACTTC. The chain recombines TRBV5-1 with TRBJ2-7; TRBD1 matches 9 bases. Germline assignment: CDR1 SGHRS and CDR2 YFSETQ. The CDR3 is 14 amino acids. The trim removed 4 bases at V and 7 bases at J, leaving 9 bases unmatched. The full variable domain, completed using reference TRBV5-1 and TRBJ2-7, is KAGVTQTPRYLIKTRGQQVTLSCSPISGHRSVSWYQQTPGQGLQFLFEYFSETQRNKGNFPGRFSGRQFSNSRSEMNVSTLELGDSALYLCASSPGTGSLEQYFGPGTRLTVT.

The chain is built from TRBV28 and TRBJ2-1; D not resolved. The V and J ends lost 7 bases and 2 bases respectively, with 30 bases between them. The CDR3 has 20 amino acids. Germline V gene data show CDR1 as MDHEN and CDR2 as SYDVKM. The CDR3 is CASTFIDTGPISFPYNEQFF. CDR3 bases: TGTGCCAGCACCTTTATCGACACTGGGCCTATTAGTTTCCCCTACAATGAGCAGTTCTTC.

The V call is TRBV28, the J call TRBJ2-1, with 10 bases aligning to TRBD2. This CDR3 region has 15 residues. After removal of 2 bases from V and 9 bases from J, the junction contained 7 bases not matched to a gene. Germline CDR1 MDHEN, CDR2 SYDVKM. In DNA form, the CDR3 reads TGTGCCAGCAGTTTAGGCCTAGCGGGAGTCAGTGAGCAGTTCTTC. Residues: CASSLGLAGVSEQFF.

The chain links TRBV2 to TRBJ1-5; D not certain. Germline CDR1 is SNHLY and CDR2 is FYNNEI. The CDR3 extends over 14 amino acids. The V end lost 4 bases, the J end lost 0 bases, and 7 bases lay between the germline ends. CDR3 nucleotide sequence: TGTGCCAGCAGTGCCTGGGATAGCAATCAGCCCCAGCATTTT. It codes for CASSAWDSNQPQHF.

This chain links TRBV15 with TRBJ2-7; D possibly corresponds to TRBD2 (5 bases). Trimming pared 1 base from V and 5 bases from J, leaving 12 bases between. The CDR3 spans 14 residues. Germline V lookup: CDR1 LNHNV, CDR2 YYDKDF (reference sequence). The CDR3 spells CATSRVGARHEQYF. For the CDR3, the DNA is TGTGCCACCAGCAGAGTGGGAGCTCGGCACGAGCAGTACTTC.

About this clone: At the DNA level, this CDR3 is encoded by other sequences in the same sample as well. The chain is built from TRBV11-2 and TRBJ2-7; tentatively, D is TRBD1 (5 bases). CDR3 length: 13 residues. From germline, CDR1 is SGHAT and CDR2 FQNNGV. V was pared by 0 bases and J by 6 bases, with 9 bases between. The CDR3 bases are TGTGCCAGCAGCTTAGACAGGGTCGGCGAGCAGTACTTC. Translated: CASSLDRVGEQYF.

The genes are TRBV6-1 and TRBJ2-1, with TRBD1 matching over 7 bases. V shed 4 bases, J shed 2 bases, and the junction held 5 bases outside the gene matches. The V gene's germline CDR1 is MNHNS and CDR2 SASEGT. The CDR3 extends over 15 amino acids. CDR3 protein: CASSGTGTAYNEQFF. The CDR3 DNA follows: TGTGCCAGCAGTGGAACCGGGACAGCCTACAATGAGCAGTTCTTC.

This clone was seen a single time. The gene calls are TRBV6-6 and TRBJ2-7; D is perhaps TRBD1 or TRBD2 (5 bases each). This CDR3 contains 16 residues. Germline CDR1 and CDR2: MNHNY and SVGAGI (reference sequence). V was trimmed by 0 bases and J by 5 bases, leaving 17 bases between them. CDR3 sequence: CASSYSIAGTHHEQYF. The CDR3 coding sequence is TGTGCCAGCAGTTACTCGATTGCAGGGACGCACCACGAGCAGTACTTC.

The chain recombines TRBV28 with TRBJ1-1; the match to TRBD1 covers 9 bases. J gave up 5 bases and V 6 bases, and 10 bases lay outside the gene matches. The CDR3 consists of 15 residues. Germline V gene sequence: CDR1 MDHEN, CDR2 SYDVKM. This CDR3 reads CASSWDREVMTEAFF. In DNA form, the CDR3 reads TGTGCCAGCAGCTGGGACAGGGAGGTGATGACTGAAGCTTTCTTT.

As to this clone: The same CDR3 is also encoded by other DNA sequences in this sample. The CDR3 coding sequence is TGCGCCAGCAGCAGCGGGACGGCTCAAGAGACCCAGTACTTC. Its translation is CASSSGTAQETQYF. The J gene is TRBJ2-5, the V gene TRBV5-1; 7 bases fit TRBD2. With 4 bases clipped from V and 2 bases from J, the junction kept 5 bases outside the gene matches. This CDR3 comprises 14 residues. From germline, CDR1 is SGHRS and CDR2 YFSETQ.

V gene TRBV27 combines with J gene TRBJ2-1; TRBD2 matches at 8 bases. V lost 8 bases and J lost 8; bases outside the gene matches: 5. This CDR3 has 12 residues. Germline V gene data show CDR1 as MNHEY and CDR2 as SMNVEV (reference sequence). The CDR3 DNA is TGTGCCAGCGGGGGACTAGGTGATGAGCAGTTCTTC. This sequence encodes CASGGLGDEQFF.

Only one count was recorded for this clone. The sample has other DNA sequences that encode this CDR3 too. The CDR3 DNA is TGCGCCAGCAGCTTGGGGACTAGCGGGAGTTACGAGCAGTACTTC. It yields the protein CASSLGTSGSYEQYF. The chain recombines TRBV5-1 with TRBJ2-7, with 13 bases aligning to TRBD2. Trimming at V came to 0 bases and at J to 4 bases, leaving 1 base not matched to a gene. The CDR3 loop spans 15 amino acids. Germline V gives CDR1 SGHRS, CDR2 YFSETQ.

The chain carries TRBV7-2 and TRBJ2-5, with 11 bases matching TRBD2. The germline CDR1 and CDR2 sequences are SGHTA and FQGNSA. The V segment lost 1 base and the J segment 5 bases; nucleotides outside the gene matches: 9. This CDR3 comprises 17 residues. CDR3: CASSLVSGRAGGETQYF. CDR3 sequence (DNA): TGTGCCAGCAGCTTAGTTAGCGGGAGGGCCGGTGGTGAGACCCAGTACTTC.

There are a few counts of this clone. The rearrangement joins TRBV28 to TRBJ1-4; D is unresolved. Trimming took 1 base from V and 9 from J, leaving 6 bases between them. This CDR3 comprises 12 residues. Germline V gene lookup returns CDR1 MDHEN and CDR2 SYDVKM. The CDR3 loop reads CASSLFPQKLFF. CDR3 DNA sequence: TGTGCCAGCAGTTTATTTCCCCAAAAACTGTTTTTT. The full variable domain, with the rest looked up from reference TRBV28 and TRBJ1-4, is DVKVTQSSRYLVKRTGEKVFLECVQDMDHENMFWYRQDPGLGLRLIYFSYDVKMKEKGDIPEGYSVSREKKERFSLILESASTNQTSMYLCASSLFPQKLFFGSGTQLSVL.

The chain combines TRBV27 with TRBJ2-7; D could derive from TRBD1 or TRBD2 (6 bases each). The germline V gene has CDR1 MNHEY and CDR2 SMNVEV (reference sequence). V shed 0 bases and J shed 3 bases, with 21 bases lying between them. CDR3 length equals 18 residues. The DNA of the CDR3 is TGTGCCAGCAGTTTATCGAGGGTAGGGGGGCTAATACGCTACGAGCAGTACTTC. Its translation is CASSLSRVGGLIRYEQYF.

The rearrangement uses TRBV7-2 and TRBJ2-7; D may match TRBD1 or TRBD2 (6 bases each). The germline V and J ends were trimmed by 5 bases and 2 bases, with 16 bases remaining between them. The V gene's germline CDR1 is SGHTA and CDR2 FQGNSA. This CDR3 region has 15 residues. The CDR3 DNA follows: TGTGCCAGCAGCCCCCACAAGGAGGGGGCCTACGAGCAGTACTTC. Translation gives CASSPHKEGAYEQYF.

This chain joins TRBV2 and TRBJ2-1; D remains unclear. Germline V gives CDR1 SNHLY, CDR2 FYNNEI. The CDR3 is 14 residues long. V lost 3 bases and J lost 8, with 14 bases in between. CDR3 in amino acids: CASSDLRVFDEQFF. Written as DNA, the CDR3 is TGTGCCAGCAGTGACTTACGGGTCTTCGATGAGCAGTTCTTC.

A note on this clone: This sample includes further DNA sequences coding for the same CDR3. The chain is built from TRBV18 and TRBJ2-3; D assignment may be TRBD1 or TRBD2 (5 bases each). The length of the CDR3 is 13 residues. Trimming shortened V by 6 bases and J by 0 bases, and 7 bases separated the two germline ends. Germline values: CDR1 KGHSH, CDR2 LQKENI. Here the CDR3 reads CASSRDSTDTQYF. In DNA form, the CDR3 reads TGTGCCAGCTCCCGGGACAGCACAGATACGCAGTATTTT.

J is TRBJ2-3 and V is TRBV28; 14 bases agree with TRBD2. Germline-derived CDR1 and CDR2 are MDHEN and SYDVKM. This CDR3 is built from 18 residues. With 3 bases clipped from V and 5 bases from J, the junction kept 10 bases outside the gene matches. As DNA, the CDR3 is TGTGCCAGCAGTTTCCCTCTGGGACTAGCGGGAGATATAGATACGCAGTATTTT. Protein sequence: CASSFPLGLAGDIDTQYF.

The rearrangement links TRBV27 to TRBJ2-7, with TRBD1 as a possible D gene (5 bases). Trimming removed 6 bases from V and 0 bases from J, with 15 bases in between. CDR3 length equals 15 residues. Germline V CDR1 and CDR2: MNHEY, SMNVEV (reference sequence). The CDR3 here is CASRNRFFPSYEQYF. CDR3 nucleotides: TGTGCCAGCAGGAACAGGTTTTTCCCCTCCTACGAGCAGTACTTC.